The sequence of this T cell receptor (beta chain) was determined in a study of blood T cell repertoires in COVID-19. Study details: The United States, Italy and Spain provided the acute and convalescent COVID-19 samples. The cDNA or gDNA used as material had been derived from T cells, B-cell-depleted T cells, or PBMCs.

The CDR3 has 16 residues. V trimming: 7 bases; J trimming: 5 bases; junction bases outside the gene matches: 8. The germline V gene has CDR1 LNHDA and CDR2 SQIVND (reference sequence). This clone was observed once. The repertoire was sequenced with immunoSEQ multiplex PCR; TCRdb's copy has only in-frame clones and lacks some. The table records approximately 380,000 clones, 85% of them present only once. Sample: peripheral blood. This clonotype originated in a woman between 18 and 29 years old with acute or convalescent COVID-19. The chain uses TRBV19 and TRBJ2-2, with 12 positions matching TRBD2. The CDR3 is CASISQLAGGTGELFF. The CDR3 bases are TGTGCCAGTATAAGCCAACTAGCGGGAGGTACCGGGGAGCTGTTTTTT.